This T cell receptor beta chain comes out of a study of cytomegalovirus exposure and HLA in healthy donors. With regard to this clone: The antigen remains unidentified.

It was with 60 Vbeta and 13 Jbeta primers that the PCR ran. This table comes from immunoSEQ multiplex PCR, and its TCRdb copy is limited to in-frame clones, with some not included. This table holds 210,000 or so clones, roughly 89% found once. Trimming left V 1 base short and J 9 bases short, with 21 bases between. The CDR3 has 16 amino acids. CDR1 is SGHAT, CDR2 FQNNGV, per germline. Study outcomes and limitations: Association with HLA alleles at 0.05 false discovery rate was found for approximately 18,000 TCR beta sequences in a later analysis. Reportedly, a later analysis found an Asian-associated ancestry cluster had fewer N-insertions than the approximately 600-donor mean.

Sequenced sample: PBMCs. This chain connects TRBV11-2 to TRBJ2-5; TRBD2 might be the D (6 bases). The sequence derives from a woman in her late teens or twenties in good health and CMV-seronegative. The CDR3 is CASSLVPRDLQGSQYF. The CDR3 DNA follows: TGTGCCAGCAGCTTAGTACCCCGGGACTTACAAGGGTCCCAGTACTTC.